This T cell receptor beta chain was identified during a study of blood T cell repertoires in COVID-19. Study details: Whether acute or convalescent, the COVID-19 samples came from the United States, Italy and Spain.

Trimming left V 5 bases short and J 0 bases short, with 7 bases between. This CDR3 contains 13 residues. CDR1 and CDR2 (germline): SGHAT, FQNNGV. The table came from immunoSEQ multiplex PCR; TCRdb's copy has only in-frame clones and leaves some out. The sample carries 150,000 to 200,000 clones, more than 70% recorded once. Sample: PBMCs or T cells enriched from blood (not recorded which). The source of this sequence is a man aged 40-55 years who had recovered from COVID-19. The chain has TRBV11-2 and TRBJ1-1; D is perhaps TRBD1 (5 bases). CDR3 sequence reads: CASSQQVNTEAFF. The DNA of the CDR3 is TGTGCCAGCAGCCAACAGGTGAACACTGAAGCTTTCTTT.